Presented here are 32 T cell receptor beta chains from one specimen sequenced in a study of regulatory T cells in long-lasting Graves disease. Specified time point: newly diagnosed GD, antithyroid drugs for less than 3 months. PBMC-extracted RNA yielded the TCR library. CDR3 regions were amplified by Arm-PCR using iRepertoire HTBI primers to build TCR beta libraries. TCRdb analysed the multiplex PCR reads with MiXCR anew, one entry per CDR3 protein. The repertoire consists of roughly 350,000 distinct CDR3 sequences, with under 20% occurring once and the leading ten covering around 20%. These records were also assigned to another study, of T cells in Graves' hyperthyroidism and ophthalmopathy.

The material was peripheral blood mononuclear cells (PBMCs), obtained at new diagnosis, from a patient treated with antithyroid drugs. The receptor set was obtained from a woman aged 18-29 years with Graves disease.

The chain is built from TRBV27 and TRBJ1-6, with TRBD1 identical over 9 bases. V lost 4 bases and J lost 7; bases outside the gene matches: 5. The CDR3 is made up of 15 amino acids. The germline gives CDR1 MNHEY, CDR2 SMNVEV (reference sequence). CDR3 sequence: CASSSGDRDNSPLHF. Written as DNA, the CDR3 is TGTGCCAGCAGTTCGGGGGACAGGGACAATTCACCCCTCCACTTT.

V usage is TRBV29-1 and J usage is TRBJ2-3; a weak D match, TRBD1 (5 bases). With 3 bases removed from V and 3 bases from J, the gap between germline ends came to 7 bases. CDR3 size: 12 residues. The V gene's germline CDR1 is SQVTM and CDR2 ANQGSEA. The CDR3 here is CSVDKGTDTQYF. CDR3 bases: TGCAGCGTTGATAAGGGGACAGATACGCAGTATTTT.

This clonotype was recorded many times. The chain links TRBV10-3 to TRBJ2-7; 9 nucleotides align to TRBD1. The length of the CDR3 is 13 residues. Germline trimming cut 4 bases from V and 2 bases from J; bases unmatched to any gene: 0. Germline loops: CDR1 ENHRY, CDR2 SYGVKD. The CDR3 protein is CAISGQGAYEQYF. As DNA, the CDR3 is TGTGCCATCAGTGGACAGGGGGCCTACGAGCAGTACTTC.

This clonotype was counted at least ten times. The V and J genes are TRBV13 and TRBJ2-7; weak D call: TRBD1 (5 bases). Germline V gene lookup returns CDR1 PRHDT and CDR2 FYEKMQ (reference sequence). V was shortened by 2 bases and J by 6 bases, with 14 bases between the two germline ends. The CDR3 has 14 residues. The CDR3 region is CASSLLAPDSEQYF. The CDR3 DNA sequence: TGTGCCAGCAGCTTACTGGCACCCGACAGCGAGCAGTACTTC.

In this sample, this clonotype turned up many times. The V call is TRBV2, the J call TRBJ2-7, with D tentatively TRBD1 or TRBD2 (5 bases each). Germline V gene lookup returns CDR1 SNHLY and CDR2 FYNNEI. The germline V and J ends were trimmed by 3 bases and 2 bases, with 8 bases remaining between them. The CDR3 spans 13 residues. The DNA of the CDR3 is TGTGCCAGCAGTGAGGGGGTTGCCTACGAGCAGTACTTC. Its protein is CASSEGVAYEQYF.

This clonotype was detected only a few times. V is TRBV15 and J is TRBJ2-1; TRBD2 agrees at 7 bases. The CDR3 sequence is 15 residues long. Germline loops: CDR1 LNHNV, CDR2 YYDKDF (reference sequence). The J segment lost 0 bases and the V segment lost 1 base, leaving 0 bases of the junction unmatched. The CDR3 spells CATSRGEGSYNEQFF. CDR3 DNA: TGTGCCACCAGCAGAGGGGAGGGCTCCTACAATGAGCAGTTCTTC.

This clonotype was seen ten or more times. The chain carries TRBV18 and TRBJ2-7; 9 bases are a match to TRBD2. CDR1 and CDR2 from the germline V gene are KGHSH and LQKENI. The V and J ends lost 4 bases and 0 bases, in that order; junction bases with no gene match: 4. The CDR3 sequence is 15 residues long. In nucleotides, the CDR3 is TGTGCCAGCTCACAGATAGCGGGGGTCTCCTACGAGCAGTACTTC. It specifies CASSQIAGVSYEQYF.

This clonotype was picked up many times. CDR3 bases: TGTGCCAGCTCACCAGTACAGTCGATTCAATACGAGCAGTACTTC. Its translation is CASSPVQSIQYEQYF. The chain is built from TRBV18 and TRBJ2-7; D gene unclear. CDR3 size: 15 residues. Trimming stripped 2 bases from V and 4 bases from J, with 15 bases between. From germline, CDR1 is KGHSH and CDR2 LQKENI.

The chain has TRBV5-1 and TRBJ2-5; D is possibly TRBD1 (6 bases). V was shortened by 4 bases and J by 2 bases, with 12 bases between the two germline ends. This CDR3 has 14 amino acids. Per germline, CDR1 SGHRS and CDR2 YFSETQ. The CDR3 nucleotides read TGCGCCAGCAGCCATAGCAGGGGTCAAGAGACCCAGTACTTC. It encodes CASSHSRGQETQYF.

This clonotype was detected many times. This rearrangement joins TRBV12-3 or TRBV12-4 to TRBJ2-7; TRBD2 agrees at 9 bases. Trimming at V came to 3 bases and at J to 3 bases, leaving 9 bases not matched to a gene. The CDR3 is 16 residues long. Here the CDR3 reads CASSFGLAGKSYEQYF. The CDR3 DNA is TGTGCCAGCAGTTTTGGTCTAGCGGGAAAGAGCTACGAGCAGTACTTC.

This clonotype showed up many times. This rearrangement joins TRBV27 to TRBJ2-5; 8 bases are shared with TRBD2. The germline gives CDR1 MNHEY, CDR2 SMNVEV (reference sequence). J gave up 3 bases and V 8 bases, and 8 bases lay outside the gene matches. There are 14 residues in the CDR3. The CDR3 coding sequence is TGTGCCAGCTCGGCACATAGCGGGGAAGAGACCCAGTACTTC. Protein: CASSAHSGEETQYF.

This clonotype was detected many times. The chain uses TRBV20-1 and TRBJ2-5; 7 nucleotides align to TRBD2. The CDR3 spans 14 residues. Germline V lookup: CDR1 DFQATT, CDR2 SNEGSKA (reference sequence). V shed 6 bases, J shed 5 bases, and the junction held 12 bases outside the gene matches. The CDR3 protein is CSAMPAVGGETQYF. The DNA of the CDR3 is TGCAGTGCCATGCCCGCCGTGGGGGGGGAGACCCAGTACTTC.

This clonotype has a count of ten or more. As DNA, the CDR3 is TGTGCCAGCAGTTCCCCCTTGAGCACAGATACGCAGTATTTT. Translation: CASSSPLSTDTQYF. This sequence joins TRBV6-2 or TRBV6-3 and TRBJ2-3; D uncertain. The germline V gene encodes CDR1 MNHEY and CDR2 SVGEGT. Deletions cut 4 bases from V and 0 bases from J, with 8 bases between. The CDR3 contains 14 residues.

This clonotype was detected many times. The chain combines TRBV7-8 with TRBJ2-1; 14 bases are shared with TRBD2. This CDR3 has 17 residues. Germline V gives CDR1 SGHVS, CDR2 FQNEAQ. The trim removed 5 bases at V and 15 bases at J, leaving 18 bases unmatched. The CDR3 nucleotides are TGTGCCAGCAGCATCCTGTACGGACTAGCGGGAGGAGAAAAACGGTTCTTC. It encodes CASSILYGLAGGEKRFF.

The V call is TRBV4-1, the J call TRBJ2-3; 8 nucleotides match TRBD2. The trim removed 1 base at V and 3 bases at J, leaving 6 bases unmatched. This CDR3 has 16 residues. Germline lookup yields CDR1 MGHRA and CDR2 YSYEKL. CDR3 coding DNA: TGCGCCAGCAGCCAAGTCCTAGCGGGTTTGACAGATACGCAGTATTTT. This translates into CASSQVLAGLTDTQYF.

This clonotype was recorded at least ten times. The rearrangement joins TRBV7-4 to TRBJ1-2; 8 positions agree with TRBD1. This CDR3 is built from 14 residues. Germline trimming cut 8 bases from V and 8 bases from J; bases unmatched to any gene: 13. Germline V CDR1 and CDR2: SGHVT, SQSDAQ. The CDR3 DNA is TGTGCCAGCTGTCGGAAGGACAGGGAATCCGGCTACACCTTC. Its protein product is CASCRKDRESGYTF.

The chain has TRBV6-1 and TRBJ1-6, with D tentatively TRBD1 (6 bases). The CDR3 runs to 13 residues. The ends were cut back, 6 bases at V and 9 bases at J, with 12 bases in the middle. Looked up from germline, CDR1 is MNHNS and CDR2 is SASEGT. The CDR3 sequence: CASRTGTSSPLHF. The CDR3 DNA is TGTGCCAGCAGAACAGGGACATCTTCACCCCTCCACTTT.

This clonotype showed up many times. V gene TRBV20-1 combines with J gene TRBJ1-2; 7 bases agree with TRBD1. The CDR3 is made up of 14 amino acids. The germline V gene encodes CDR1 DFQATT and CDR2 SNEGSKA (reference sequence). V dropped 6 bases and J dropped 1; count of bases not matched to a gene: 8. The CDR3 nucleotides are TGCAGTGCCTCCGGGACAGCAGTTAACTATGGCTACACCTTC. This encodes CSASGTAVNYGYTF.

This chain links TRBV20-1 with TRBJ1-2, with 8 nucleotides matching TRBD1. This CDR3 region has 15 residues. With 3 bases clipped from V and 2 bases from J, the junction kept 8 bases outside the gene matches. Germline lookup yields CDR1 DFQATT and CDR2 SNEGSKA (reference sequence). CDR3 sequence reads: CSASPGQGANYGYTF. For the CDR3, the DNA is TGCAGTGCTAGCCCTGGGCAGGGGGCCAACTATGGCTACACCTTC.

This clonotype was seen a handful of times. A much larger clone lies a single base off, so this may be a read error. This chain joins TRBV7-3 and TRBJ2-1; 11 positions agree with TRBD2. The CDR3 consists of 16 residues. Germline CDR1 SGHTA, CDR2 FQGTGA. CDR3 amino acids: CASSHGLAGPYNGQFF. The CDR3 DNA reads TGTGCCAGCAGCCATGGACTAGCGGGTCCCTACAATGGGCAGTTCTTC.

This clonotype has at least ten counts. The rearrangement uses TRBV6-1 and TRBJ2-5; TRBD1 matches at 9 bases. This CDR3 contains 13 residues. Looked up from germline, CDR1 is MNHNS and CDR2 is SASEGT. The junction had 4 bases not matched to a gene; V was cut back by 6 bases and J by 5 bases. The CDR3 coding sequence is TGTGCCAGCAGGGGACAGGGTCGGGAGACCCAGTACTTC. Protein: CASRGQGRETQYF.

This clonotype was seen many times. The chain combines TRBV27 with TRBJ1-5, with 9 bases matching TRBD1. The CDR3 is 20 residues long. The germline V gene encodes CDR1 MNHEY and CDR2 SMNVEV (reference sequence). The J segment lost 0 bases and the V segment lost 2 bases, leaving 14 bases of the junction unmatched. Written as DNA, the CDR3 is TGTGCCAGCAGTTTAGTCAGTGGGGGACAGGGCCCTCATAGCAATCAGCCCCAGCATTTT. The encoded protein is CASSLVSGGQGPHSNQPQHF.

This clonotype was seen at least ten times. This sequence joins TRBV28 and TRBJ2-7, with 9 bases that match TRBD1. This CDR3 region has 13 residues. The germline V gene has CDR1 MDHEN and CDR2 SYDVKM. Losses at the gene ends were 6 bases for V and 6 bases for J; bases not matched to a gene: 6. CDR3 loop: CASRRTGEREQYF. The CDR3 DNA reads TGTGCCAGCAGGAGGACAGGGGAACGCGAGCAGTACTTC. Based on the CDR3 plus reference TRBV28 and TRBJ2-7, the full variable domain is DVKVTQSSRYLVKRTGEKVFLECVQDMDHENMFWYRQDPGLGLRLIYFSYDVKMKEKGDIPEGYSVSREKKERFSLILESASTNQTSMYLCASRRTGEREQYFGPGTRLTVT.

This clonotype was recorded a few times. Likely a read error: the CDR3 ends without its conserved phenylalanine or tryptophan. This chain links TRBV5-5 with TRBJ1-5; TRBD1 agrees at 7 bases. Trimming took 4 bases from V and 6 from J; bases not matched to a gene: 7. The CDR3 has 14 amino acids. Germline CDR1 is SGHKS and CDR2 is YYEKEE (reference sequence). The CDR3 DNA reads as TGTGCCAGCAGCGCCACAGGGGCGGGTCAGCCCCAGCATCTT. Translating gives CASSATGAGQPQHL.

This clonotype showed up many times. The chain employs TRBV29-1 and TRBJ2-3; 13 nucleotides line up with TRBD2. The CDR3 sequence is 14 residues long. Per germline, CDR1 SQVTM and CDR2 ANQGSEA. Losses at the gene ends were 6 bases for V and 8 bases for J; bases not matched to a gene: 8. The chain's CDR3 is CSVIGLAGVRTQYF. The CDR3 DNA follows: TGCAGCGTCATAGGACTAGCGGGAGTACGTACGCAGTATTTT.

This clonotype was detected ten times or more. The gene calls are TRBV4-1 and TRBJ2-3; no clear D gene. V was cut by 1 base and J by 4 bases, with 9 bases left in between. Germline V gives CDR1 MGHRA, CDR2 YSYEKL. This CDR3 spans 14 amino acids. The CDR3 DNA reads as TGCGCCAGCAGCCAAGTAAGGTGGTCAGATACGCAGTATTTT. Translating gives CASSQVRWSDTQYF.

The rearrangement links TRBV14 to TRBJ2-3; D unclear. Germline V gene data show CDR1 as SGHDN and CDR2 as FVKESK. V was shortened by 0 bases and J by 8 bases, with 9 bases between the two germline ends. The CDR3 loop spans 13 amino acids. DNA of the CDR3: TGTGCCAGCAGCCAAGATAGGGCGGCTACGCAGTATTTT. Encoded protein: CASSQDRAATQYF.

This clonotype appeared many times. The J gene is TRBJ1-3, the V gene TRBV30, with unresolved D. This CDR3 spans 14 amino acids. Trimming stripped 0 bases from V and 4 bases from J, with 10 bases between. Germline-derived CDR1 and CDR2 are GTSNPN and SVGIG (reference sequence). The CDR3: CAWSVRRVGNTIYF. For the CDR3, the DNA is TGTGCCTGGAGTGTAAGAAGGGTAGGAAACACCATATATTTT. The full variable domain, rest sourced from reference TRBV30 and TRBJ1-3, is SQTIHQWPATLVQPVGSPLSLECTVEGTSNPNLYWYRQAAGRGLQLLFYSVGIGQISSEVPQNLSASRPQDRQFILSSKKLLLSDSGFYLCAWSVRRVGNTIYFGEGSWLTVV.

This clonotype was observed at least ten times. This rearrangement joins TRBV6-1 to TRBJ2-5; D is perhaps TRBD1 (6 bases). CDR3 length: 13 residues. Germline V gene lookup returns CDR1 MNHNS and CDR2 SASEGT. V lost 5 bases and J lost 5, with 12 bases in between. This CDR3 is CASSKNRAETQYF. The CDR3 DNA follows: TGTGCCAGCAGTAAAAACAGGGCCGAGACCCAGTACTTC.

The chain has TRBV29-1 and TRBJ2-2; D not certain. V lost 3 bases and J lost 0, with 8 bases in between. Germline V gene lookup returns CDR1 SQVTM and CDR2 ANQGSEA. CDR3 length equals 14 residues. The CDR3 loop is CSVEADPNTGELFF. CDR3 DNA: TGCAGCGTTGAGGCGGACCCGAACACCGGGGAGCTGTTTTTT.

CDR3 region: CASSYSPGVNEQYF. Here the CDR3 DNA reads TGTGCCAGCAGTTACTCCCCAGGGGTCAACGAGCAGTACTTC. The chain has TRBV6-2 or TRBV6-3 and TRBJ2-7; TRBD1 might be the D (6 bases). The CDR3 consists of 14 residues. Germline loops: CDR1 MNHEY, CDR2 SVGEGT. V dropped 0 bases and J dropped 5 bases, with 11 bases sitting between them.

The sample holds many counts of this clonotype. CDR3 residues: CASSLVASGGNNEQFF. CDR3 sequence (DNA): TGTGCCAGCAGCTTAGTAGCTAGCGGGGGGAACAATGAGCAGTTCTTC. The chain joins TRBV13 to TRBJ2-1, with 11 bases matching TRBD2. The germline gives CDR1 PRHDT, CDR2 FYEKMQ (reference sequence). The CDR3 is made up of 16 amino acids. The J segment lost 5 bases and the V segment lost 1 base, leaving 4 bases of the junction unmatched.